A single sample is the source of the 16 T cell receptor beta chains below, sequenced in a study of spatial heterogeneity in lung cancer. Study findings and constraints: Tumor mutation counts were tracked by expanded intratumoral alpha and beta TCR counts.

TCRdb passed the 5' RACE reads through MiXCR, listing each CDR3 protein once. Here the sample spans about 2,600 distinct CDR3 sequences, 1.4% being singletons. Their antigens remain unidentified. Time point meaning: sample taken at primary tumor resection. The input for sequencing was lung tumor tissue, taken at surgery. Source of these receptors: a male donor with early-stage non-small cell lung cancer.

The table lists this clonotype with many counts. One base away lies a much larger clone, so this may be a sequencing read error. This sequence joins TRBV11-2 and TRBJ1-2, with a weak D call TRBD1 (5 bases). CDR1 and CDR2 (germline): SGHAT, FQNNGV. This CDR3 comprises 15 residues. The CDR3 DNA reads TGTGCCAGCAGCTCCTCCTTGACAGCTAACTATGGCCACACCTTC. It translates to CASSSSLTANYGHTF. Using reference TRBV11-2 and TRBJ1-2 for the parts outside the CDR3, the full variable domain is EAGVAQSPRYKIIEKRQSVAFWCNPISGHATLYWYQQILGQGPKLLIQFQNNGVVDDSQLPKDRFSAERLKGVDSTLKIQPAKLEDSAVYLCASSSSLTANYGHTFGSGTRLTVV.

This clonotype is labeled medium-sized. The chain combines TRBV4-1 with TRBJ1-5; the match to TRBD1 covers 9 bases. This CDR3 has 15 amino acids. V trimming: 5 bases; J trimming: 6 bases; junction bases outside the gene matches: 8. Germline assignment: CDR1 MGHRA and CDR2 YSYEKL. CDR3: CASSSGTGIGQPQHF. The CDR3 DNA reads as TGCGCCAGCAGCTCCGGGACAGGGATTGGTCAGCCCCAGCATTTT.

This clonotype is termed medium-sized. The rearrangement links TRBV7-2 to TRBJ2-1; 9 bases are a match to TRBD2. The germline gives CDR1 SGHTA, CDR2 FQGNSA. The CDR3 is 16 amino acids. J was trimmed by 7 bases and V by 1 base; bases with no gene match: 8. CDR3 coding DNA: TGTGCCAGCAGCTTAGTCGCGGGAGGGCCTTTAAATGAGCAGTTCTTC. Translation gives CASSLVAGGPLNEQFF.

In this sample, this clonotype is medium-sized. The gene calls are TRBV11-1 and TRBJ2-3; D is perhaps TRBD2 (5 bases). CDR3 length equals 15 residues. The ends were cut back, 0 bases at V and 4 bases at J, with 11 bases in the middle. The germline CDR1 and CDR2 sequences are SGHAT and FQDESV (reference sequence). The CDR3 bases are TGTGCCAGCAGCTTAGCAGGACTGGCCCCAGATACGCAGTATTTT. It codes for CASSLAGLAPDTQYF.

By its share, this clonotype is medium-sized. The rearrangement joins TRBV5-1 to TRBJ2-1; D not certain. CDR1 is SGHRS and CDR2 is YFSETQ in the germline V gene. V lost 3 bases and J 0 bases, leaving 10 bases between the germline ends. CDR3 size: 15 residues. The CDR3 nucleotides are TGCGCCAGCAGCTCCTTTCCGAGCTCCTACAATGAGCAGTTCTTC. It yields the protein CASSSFPSSYNEQFF.

By its share, this clonotype is medium-sized. The chain links TRBV6-6 to TRBJ1-1; 8 nucleotides align to TRBD1. Germline assignment: CDR1 MNHNY and CDR2 SVGAGI (reference sequence). V gave up 5 bases and J gave up 5 bases; unmatched junction bases: 4. CDR3 length: 13 residues. The CDR3 DNA is TGTGCCAGCAGTGTACAGGGGGGGACTGAAGCTTTCTTT. As protein: CASSVQGGTEAFF.

This clonotype ranks as medium-sized. V is TRBV20-1 and J is TRBJ2-2; D not certain. Trimming stripped 3 bases from V and 4 bases from J, with 3 bases between. The germline V gene has CDR1 DFQATT and CDR2 SNEGSKA (reference sequence). This CDR3 has 11 amino acids. The CDR3 region is CSASRTGELFF. DNA of the CDR3: TGCAGTGCTAGCCGCACCGGGGAGCTGTTTTTT.

This clonotype counts as medium-sized (0.01 to 0.1%). The gene calls are TRBV6-5 and TRBJ1-2; 7 bases fit TRBD1. The CDR3 covers 15 residues. Germline V gene data show CDR1 as MNHEY and CDR2 as SVGAGI. V lost 5 bases and J lost 0; bases outside the gene matches: 6. In DNA form, the CDR3 reads TGTGCCAGCAGTCTACAGGGGAGACCTAACTATGGCTACACCTTC. Translated, it gives CASSLQGRPNYGYTF.

This clonotype is medium-sized by share. This chain uses TRBV6-1 with TRBJ2-6, with 9 bases aligning to TRBD1. The CDR3 has 15 amino acids. V was pared by 6 bases and J by 2 bases, with 2 bases of the junction left unmatched. Germline V gene sequence: CDR1 MNHNS, CDR2 SASEGT. The CDR3 sequence is CASSGQGTGANVLTF. The CDR3 nucleotides read TGTGCCAGCAGCGGACAGGGGACTGGGGCCAACGTCCTGACTTTC.

This clonotype was seen at least ten times. The genes are TRBV30 and TRBJ1-1; D is perhaps TRBD1 (5 bases). This CDR3 comprises 16 residues. From germline, CDR1 is GTSNPN and CDR2 SVGIG (reference sequence). Trimming removed 0 bases at V and 5 bases at J, with 19 bases between. The CDR3 DNA follows: TGTGCCTGGAGTGTTCGGGTGCGCCAGAAGGGGACTGAAGCTTTCTTT. It translates to CAWSVRVRQKGTEAFF.

This clonotype has ten or more counts. The chain recombines TRBV15 with TRBJ2-2; unclear D gene. Looked up from germline, CDR1 is LNHNV and CDR2 is YYDKDF (reference sequence). Deletions cut 3 bases from V and 5 bases from J, with 4 bases between. This CDR3 spans 12 amino acids. DNA for the CDR3: TGTGCCACCAGCAGGGGGACCGGGGAGCTGTTTTTT. Translation gives CATSRGTGELFF.

This clonotype is medium-sized. CDR3 DNA: TGTGCCAGCAGCCAAGATCTCACAGGGGCCTATGGCTACACCTTC. Its protein product is CASSQDLTGAYGYTF. V and J are TRBV14 and TRBJ1-2; 7 bases agree with TRBD1. V was pared by 0 bases and J by 4 bases, with 5 bases of the junction left unmatched. The CDR3 consists of 15 residues. Germline V gene lookup returns CDR1 SGHDN and CDR2 FVKESK.

This clonotype is labeled as medium-sized. V is TRBV10-3 and J is TRBJ2-7, with 7 bases matching TRBD2. CDR1 and CDR2 (germline): ENHRY, SYGVKD. This CDR3 contains 13 residues. The trim removed 2 bases at V and 2 bases at J, leaving 0 bases unmatched. DNA of the CDR3: TGTGCCATCAGTGAGCGGGGGGCCTACGAGCAGTACTTC. Amino acid sequence: CAISERGAYEQYF.

In its sample, this clonotype is medium-sized (0.01 to 0.1%). The chain has TRBV20-1 and TRBJ1-1; D is undetermined. Germline loops: CDR1 DFQATT, CDR2 SNEGSKA (reference sequence). This CDR3 comprises 14 residues. The V end was cut by 0 bases, the J end by 0 bases, with 8 bases between. The CDR3 DNA reads as TGCAGTGCTAGAGAACAGTTCATGAACACTGAAGCTTTCTTT. It encodes CSAREQFMNTEAFF.

Judged by abundance, this clonotype is medium-sized (0.01 to 0.1%). The CDR3 coding sequence is TGTGCCAGCAGCTCCCGGGACGCGTACTCCTACGAGCAGTACTTC. The encoded protein is CASSSRDAYSYEQYF. V usage is TRBV7-8 and J usage is TRBJ2-7, with D perhaps given as TRBD1 or TRBD2 (5 bases each). The CDR3 sequence is 15 residues long. Germline CDR1 and CDR2: SGHVS and FQNEAQ. V was clipped by 4 bases and J by 0 bases, with 13 bases between them.

The sample holds many counts of this clonotype. This rearrangement joins TRBV3-1 to TRBJ1-2, with a weak D call TRBD1 (5 bases). Per the germline V gene, CDR1 is LGHDT and CDR2 is YNNKEL (reference sequence). V lost 4 bases, J lost 4 bases, and 10 bases lay in between. The CDR3 length is 13 residues. This CDR3 reads CASSRQGTYGYTF. For the CDR3, the DNA is TGTGCCAGCAGCCGGCAGGGCACCTATGGCTACACCTTC.